This record concerns one TCR beta chain sequence. Its antigen is unidentified. This sample is part of a study of CD8+ T cells in alopecia areata. Study conclusions and caveats: Relative to mice, TCR sharing across patients was less clear, a difference possibly HLA-related. Sequenced scalp T cells also include alphabeta T cells resident in normal skin. Clonality in lesional scalp, especially alopecia totalis/universalis, exceeded that of normal scalp.

V shed 4 bases and J 0 bases; nucleotides not matched to a gene: 4. CDR3 length equals 16 residues. CDR1 is SGHRS and CDR2 is YFSETQ in the germline V gene. Extraction and reverse transcription of RNA yielded cDNA as the sequencing template. Here immunoSEQ multiplex PCR was the method, and the copy in TCRdb shows in-frame clones only, minus some. The table shows approximately 150,000 clones, with 45% to 60% occurring only once. Sorted out of PBMCs were CD4+ T cells and CD8+ T cells. The TCR sequence derives from a human donor in good health. Sequenced material: CD4+ T cells sorted from blood. This sequence joins TRBV5-1 and TRBJ2-6; 7 nucleotides align to TRBD1. CDR3 sequence: CASSLGQTSGANVLTF. CDR3 nucleotides: TGCGCCAGCAGCCTGGGACAGACCTCTGGGGCCAACGTCCTGACTTTC.